This T cell receptor gamma chain was recorded in a study of γδ T cells in repeated Plasmodium falciparum infection. Overall study: Over about 600 days, donors received four mosquito-bite P. falciparum NF54 infections. Some Malian samples span acute malaria episodes; others come from no-transmission periods. Study outcomes and limitations: Vgamma9/Vdelta2+ repertoires stayed stably polyclonal over time and infection.

TRG and TRD sequences were obtained from every sorted gammadelta sample. TCRdb redid clone calling on the multiplex PCR reads using CATT. The table lists around 25,000 gamma-chain clones, roughly 3.1% of them singletons. This clone turned up a few times. Its antigen is not identified. With only one base between it and a far larger clone, this is likely a read error. This sample also contains other DNA sequences that code for the same CDR3. Vgamma9/Vdelta2+ and Vdelta2-negative gammadelta T cells were flow-sorted from PBMC for bulk sequencing. This CDR3 is 14 amino acids long. Trimming at V came to 2 bases and at J to 8 bases, leaving 12 bases not matched to a gene. Germline lookup yields CDR1 VENAVY and CDR2 YDSYNSRV.

Sequencing was done on a sample of gamma-delta T cells from blood. This chain connects TRGV8 to TRGJ1 or TRGJ2. TCRdb is silent on the J gene; assignment here came from matching the DNA to germline. The TCR comes from a pool of human donors (malaria-infected and uninfected, not separated). The CDR3 DNA follows: TGTGCCACCTGGGATAACTCGAATCGGGATAAGAAACTCTTT. Its translation: CATWDNSNRDKKLF.